This T cell receptor beta chain was obtained from a study of CXCR3-negative and CXCR3-positive naive CD8 T cells (dated by TCRdb to between 2019 and 2020). Regarding the research as a whole: In total, about 130 million TRB reads were obtained, which works out to roughly 1.5 +/- 0.3 million reads per library. Diversity and physicochemical repertoire analyses covered some eleven donors pooled from two independent experiments. Naive subsets from roughly 5 donors and memory cells from 3 donors were included in the TRBV-TRBJ cluster analysis.

The germline V gene supplies CDR1 ENHRY and CDR2 SYGVKD. Inclusive of the bounding cysteine and phenylalanine, the CDR3 is 13 residues long. No DNA appears here. With regard to this clonotype: This clone's antigen is unknown.

Each CD8+ T cell subset was flow-sorted in triplicate, with roughly 330,000 cells per subset placed directly into RLT lysis buffer. Standard density gradient centrifugation was used to isolate peripheral blood mononuclear cells from buffy coats. Total RNA was extracted from sorted cells using an RNeasy Mini Kit. These reads were obtained on a NextSeq 550. The Human TCR Profiling Kit (MiLaboratory) was used to prepare UMI-labeled 5' RACE TRB cDNA libraries. cDNA synthesis used the entire amount of extracted RNA, and PCR amplification then used the entire amount of cDNA produced. The libraries were made side by side, with each library going through the same number of PCR cycles. Concerning the study's data processing: About 48,000 +/- 9,800 unique UMI-labeled TRB cDNA molecules per library were extracted with MIGEC and MiXCR, with at least two reads per UMI required. On average, each library contained about 40,000 +/- 10,000 functional in-frame TRB CDR3 nucleotide clonotypes without stop codons. After each sample was downsampled to 5000 UMI-labeled TRB molecules, VDJtools was used to calculate diversity metrics such as normalized Shannon-Wiener and Chao1. For the central five CDR3 residues, VDJtools calculated physicochemical properties weighted by clonotype size, namely interaction energy, strength, volume and Kidera factor 4. Once TCRdb had reprocessed the reads, it stored one entry per CDR3 protein sequence and supplied no DNA. TCRdb, rather than the study authors, made the V and J calls. The sample table records approximately 53,000 distinct CDR3 sequences. Jointly, the top ten make up about 20% of the sample.

Results the study describes overall, beyond this receptor: Within the same donor, TRBV-TRBJ usage looked similar between naive CXCR3-negative and CXCR3-positive cells, but memory cells had distinct patterns. Repertoire diversity was comparably high in both naive subsets but much lower in memory CD8+ T cells. Freshly isolated PBMCs were used for most assays because CXCR3 expression went down partially after cryopreservation. Because surface CD5, which is linked to self-reactivity in mice, was comparable between the naive subsets, TCR interaction strength was also inferred from TRB CDR3 physicochemical properties.

The chain employs TRBV10-3 and TRBJ2-7. This clonotype was sampled from a human donor in good health. Some clones in this sample may be carry-over from other donors' samples. Source material: memory CD8+ T cells from blood. This sample's cell subset or site label indicates: conventional CD8+ memory T cells (TMEM), sorted as controls. The CDR3 has the sequence CAISELDGYEQYF.